This entry lists 14 T cell receptor beta chains sequenced from one sample in a study of CXCR3-negative and CXCR3-positive naive CD8 T cells. Each TRB cDNA library was prepared by 5' RACE (with UMI labels). TCRdb reprocessed the 5' RACE reads, with one entry per CDR3 protein and no DNA. Its listing shows more than 50,000 distinct CDR3 sequences. The sequenced sample was naive CXCR3- CD8+ T cells from blood. Regarding subset: CD45RO-CCR7+CD27+CD95- naive CD8+ T cells lacking CXCR3 (TNR3-). These receptors came from a human donor in good health. Some clones in this sample may be carry-over from other donors' samples.

V is TRBV7-2 and J is TRBJ2-7; the D call of TRBD1 rests on TCRdb alone, since no DNA is present to check it. There are 13 residues in the CDR3. Germline assignment: CDR1 SGHTA and CDR2 FQGNSA. The CDR3 sequence is CASSQISGGGLYF.

The chain uses TRBV20-1 and TRBJ2-1. This CDR3 comprises 17 residues. Germline V gives CDR1 DFQATT, CDR2 SNEGSKA (reference sequence). CDR3 in amino acids: CSARDAMGIGSYNEQFF.

V and J are TRBV4-3 and TRBJ1-6. Germline CDR1 LGHNA, CDR2 YSLEER. This CDR3 contains 16 residues. CDR3: CASSQERYSSNSPLHF.

V and J are TRBV7-9 and TRBJ2-7; the D call of TRBD1 rests on TCRdb alone, since no DNA is present to check it. Per germline, CDR1 SEHNR and CDR2 FQNEAQ (reference sequence). The CDR3 extends over 13 amino acids. The CDR3 protein is CASSPGDRVEQYF.

V is TRBV6-2 or TRBV6-3 and J is TRBJ2-7; TCRdb proposes TRBD1, but this gene call is untestable without DNA. Germline CDR1 is MNHEY and CDR2 is SVGEGT. This CDR3 is 16 amino acids long. The CDR3 loop reads CASSYSSSGFYYEQYF.

This chain uses TRBV11-1 with TRBJ1-2; TCRdb reports TRBD1, a call that lacks DNA to check it against. The CDR3 length is 13 residues. CDR1 SGHAT and CDR2 FQDESV come from the germline V gene (reference sequence). This CDR3 is CASSKQGAYGYTF.

V is TRBV7-6 and J is TRBJ2-3; TCRdb lists TRBD1, though no DNA is available to test this call. This CDR3 has 14 residues. Per the germline V gene, CDR1 is SGHVS and CDR2 is FNYEAQ. CDR3 loop: CASQGALGTDTQYF.

The chain couples TRBV12-3 or TRBV12-4 to TRBJ2-7. This CDR3 is 14 amino acids long. This CDR3 reads CASSSWADSYEQYF.

The J gene is TRBJ2-2, the V gene TRBV7-2; lacking DNA, the TRBD2 call made by TCRdb goes unchecked. The CDR3 sequence is 16 residues long. Germline V lookup: CDR1 SGHTA, CDR2 FQGNSA. The CDR3 is CASSRPSGVNTGELFF.

V gene TRBV7-8 combines with J gene TRBJ2-3; TCRdb lists TRBD1, though no DNA is available to test this call. From germline, CDR1 is SGHVS and CDR2 FQNEAQ. The CDR3 runs to 14 residues. The CDR3 is CASSPGARTDTQYF.

V usage is TRBV28 and J usage is TRBJ2-7; the TRBD1 assignment by TCRdb is unverifiable without DNA. Germline CDR1 is MDHEN and CDR2 is SYDVKM. This CDR3 region has 15 residues. This chain's CDR3 is CASSSLGQVTYEQYF.

The chain employs TRBV19 and TRBJ2-1; TCRdb picks TRBD1, but there is no DNA to check that call. Germline lookup yields CDR1 LNHDA and CDR2 SQIVND (reference sequence). The CDR3 has 14 residues. CDR3 protein: CASSIQGAYNEQFF.

This chain joins TRBV19 and TRBJ1-2. The length of the CDR3 is 14 residues. The germline V gene encodes CDR1 LNHDA and CDR2 SQIVND (reference sequence). This CDR3 reads CASSIADVNYGYTF.

This sequence joins TRBV27 and TRBJ2-1; TCRdb lists TRBD1, though no DNA is available to test this call. The CDR3 has 15 residues. CDR1 is MNHEY and CDR2 is SMNVEV in the germline V gene (reference sequence). The CDR3 protein is CASITNRGGIGEQFF.